One and the same sample provided the 15 T cell receptor beta chains below, sequenced in a study of T-cell reconstitution after alpha-beta-depleted transplantation in children. Unique molecular identifiers were built into the TCRbeta library. Each CDR3 protein gets one entry after TCRdb re-called the PCR reads with MiXCR. The profile shows around 600,000 distinct CDR3 sequences, 23% of them singletons. The sequencing here drew on PBMCs, mostly from graft donor cells, taken 360 days after TCRalphabeta/CD19-depleted stem cell transplant. Source of these receptors: a boy under two years old who had a stem cell transplant for acute myeloid leukemia, so the T cells may come from the graft donor.

This chain connects TRBV5-4 to TRBJ2-7, with 7 bases fitting TRBD2. Germline loops: CDR1 SGHNT, CDR2 YYREEE (reference sequence). This CDR3 has 17 amino acids. The junction had 9 bases not matched to a gene; V was cut back by 0 bases and J by 0 bases. CDR3 amino acids: CASSLAPSGVNSYEQYF. Here the CDR3 DNA reads TGTGCCAGCAGCTTGGCCCCCAGCGGGGTTAACTCCTACGAGCAGTACTTC.

This chain connects TRBV7-2 to TRBJ1-4; tentatively, D is TRBD1 (6 bases). Germline-derived CDR1 and CDR2 are SGHTA and FQGNSA. V lost 5 bases, J lost 5 bases, and 9 bases lay in between. The CDR3 contains 13 residues. CDR3 region: CASSPDRNEKLFF. The CDR3 nucleotides are TGTGCCAGCAGCCCGGACAGAAATGAAAAACTGTTTTTT.

This chain uses TRBV28 with TRBJ2-7; TRBD2 might be the D (6 bases). The germline CDR1 and CDR2 sequences are MDHEN and SYDVKM. V lost 3 bases to trimming and J lost 6 bases, with 21 bases between them. There are 16 residues in the CDR3. The CDR3 DNA is TGTGCCAGCAGTTTCCGACTCACCGGGACTGGCTGCGAGCAGTACGTC. The encoded protein is CASSFRLTGTGCEQYV.

The CDR3, as DNA: TGTGCCAGCAGTCGCCCGGATCTTCCCGCGGGCGAGCAGTACGTC. Amino acid sequence: CASSRPDLPAGEQYV. The chain has TRBV28 and TRBJ2-7; perhaps TRBD2 as D (5 bases). Germline loops: CDR1 MDHEN, CDR2 SYDVKM. V lost 5 bases to trimming and J lost 6 bases, with 20 bases between them. This CDR3 comprises 15 residues.

V is TRBV29-1 and J is TRBJ1-1, with 7 bases matching TRBD1. Germline V gene lookup returns CDR1 SQVTM and CDR2 ANQGSEA. The trim removed 5 bases at V and 3 bases at J, leaving 6 bases unmatched. The CDR3 totals 13 residues. In DNA, the CDR3 is TGCAGCGTTAAGACAGGGTCCGACACTGAAGCTTTCTTT. Residues: CSVKTGSDTEAFF.

The sample holds many counts of this clonotype. The V and J genes are TRBV20-1 and TRBJ2-7; D tentatively reads TRBD1 or TRBD2 (5 bases each). Germline V gene lookup returns CDR1 DFQATT and CDR2 SNEGSKA (reference sequence). The length of the CDR3 is 14 residues. Trimming left V 4 bases short and J 0 bases short, with 13 bases between. In nucleotides, the CDR3 is TGCAGTGCTAAAGACAGCGGAACCTCCTACGAGCAGTACGTC. It encodes CSAKDSGTSYEQYV.

This clonotype was recorded at least ten times. V and J are TRBV20-1 and TRBJ1-5; D ambiguous. The CDR3 sequence is 12 residues long. CDR1 and CDR2 (germline): DFQATT, SNEGSKA (reference sequence). Trimming stripped 3 bases from V and 2 bases from J, with 5 bases between. CDR3 nucleotides: TGCAGTGCTAGTCGACGCAATCAGCCCCAGCATTTT. It encodes CSASRRNQPQHF.

The chain has TRBV13 and TRBJ2-5; 9 bases match TRBD2. Germline lookup yields CDR1 PRHDT and CDR2 FYEKMQ (reference sequence). This CDR3 is built from 21 residues. After removal of 5 bases from V and 4 bases from J, the junction contained 26 bases not matched to a gene. CDR3 loop: CASSPRSSLGGGAAGRETQYF. The CDR3 DNA is TGTGCCAGCAGCCCCCGCTCCTCGTTGGGCGGGGGGGCCGCAGGGAGAGAGACCCAGTACTTC.

In this sample, this clonotype turned up a few times. The chain recombines TRBV5-1 with TRBJ1-1, with 9 bases matching TRBD1. Germline CDR1 and CDR2: SGHRS and YFSETQ. The V segment lost 4 bases and the J segment 0 bases; nucleotides outside the gene matches: 7. The CDR3 totals 16 residues. The CDR3 DNA reads as TGCGCCAGCAGCGGCCGACAGGGGGTGATGAACACTGAAGCTTTCTTT. It encodes CASSGRQGVMNTEAFF.

This clonotype has a handful of counts. J is TRBJ2-3 and V is TRBV29-1; no clear D. Germline loops: CDR1 SQVTM, CDR2 ANQGSEA. Trimming stripped 7 bases from V and 0 bases from J, with 11 bases between. CDR3 length: 13 residues. The CDR3 nucleotides are TGCAGCGCCGGCCTCCCTAGCACAGATACGCAGTATTTT. Amino acids: CSAGLPSTDTQYF.

V is TRBV29-1 and J is TRBJ2-1; D unclear. The CDR3 is 12 residues long. Trimming removed 3 bases at V and 10 bases at J, with 13 bases between. The germline V gene has CDR1 SQVTM and CDR2 ANQGSEA. The CDR3 coding sequence is TGCAGCGTTGACGCTCCTGCTCCCGAGCAGTTCTTC. Translating gives CSVDAPAPEQFF.

Regarding this clonotype: One end of the junction varies from germline; a read error may be responsible. The genes are TRBV12-3 or TRBV12-4 and TRBJ1-5, with D possibly being TRBD1 (6 bases). The length of the CDR3 is 16 residues. CDR3 sequence: CASSLAGQRPNQPQRF. The CDR3 DNA reads as TGTGCCAGCAGTTTAGCTGGACAGAGACCTAATCAGCCCCAGCGTTTT.

This clonotype has at least ten counts. This rearrangement joins TRBV20-1 to TRBJ2-6; 14 bases are shared with TRBD2. Trimming at V came to 2 bases and at J to 2 bases, leaving 5 bases not matched to a gene. CDR3 length: 18 residues. The germline CDR1 and CDR2 sequences are DFQATT and SNEGSKA (reference sequence). CDR3 protein: CSARKTSGGAPGANVLTF. CDR3 sequence (DNA): TGCAGTGCTAGAAAGACTAGCGGGGGGGCCCCTGGGGCCAACGTCCTGACTTTC.

This clonotype was seen repeatedly, ten times or more. The V call is TRBV5-1, the J call TRBJ2-2, with a weak D call TRBD1 (6 bases). V was cut by 0 bases and J by 1 base, with 10 bases left in between. The CDR3 covers 16 residues. Germline values: CDR1 SGHRS, CDR2 YFSETQ. Here the CDR3 DNA reads TGCGCCAGCAGCTTGGATGTGACAGGGAACACCGGGGAGCTGTTTTTT. Its translation: CASSLDVTGNTGELFF.

The chain carries TRBV27 and TRBJ2-1; D is unclear. Germline V lookup: CDR1 MNHEY, CDR2 SMNVEV (reference sequence). The ends were cut back, 0 bases at V and 5 bases at J, with 20 bases in the middle. This CDR3 contains 18 residues. The CDR3, as DNA: TGTGCCAGCAGTTTATCGGCCGCAGTGGGTAGAGCGAACAATGAGCAGTTCTTC. Translating it yields CASSLSAAVGRANNEQFF.